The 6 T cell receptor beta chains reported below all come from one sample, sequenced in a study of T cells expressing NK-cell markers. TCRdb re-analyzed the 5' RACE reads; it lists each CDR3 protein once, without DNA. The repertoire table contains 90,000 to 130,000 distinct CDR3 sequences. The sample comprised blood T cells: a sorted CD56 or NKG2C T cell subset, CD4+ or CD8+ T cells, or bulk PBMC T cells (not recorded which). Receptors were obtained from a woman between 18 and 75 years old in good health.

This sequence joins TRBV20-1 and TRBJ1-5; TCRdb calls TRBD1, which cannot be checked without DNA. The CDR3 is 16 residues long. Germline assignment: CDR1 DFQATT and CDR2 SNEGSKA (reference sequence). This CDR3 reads CSARDLARGYLQPQHF.

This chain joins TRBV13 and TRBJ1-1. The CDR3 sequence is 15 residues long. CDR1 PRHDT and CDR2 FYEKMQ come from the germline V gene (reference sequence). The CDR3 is CASTGGVPGNTEAFF.

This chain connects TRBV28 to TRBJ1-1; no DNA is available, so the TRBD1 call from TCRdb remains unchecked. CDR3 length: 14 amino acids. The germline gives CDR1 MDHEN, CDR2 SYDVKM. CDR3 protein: CASSPPQGSAEAFF.

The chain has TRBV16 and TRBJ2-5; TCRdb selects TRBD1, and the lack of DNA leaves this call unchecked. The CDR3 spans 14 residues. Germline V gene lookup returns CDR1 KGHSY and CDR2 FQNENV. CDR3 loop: CASSQSNQGETQYF.

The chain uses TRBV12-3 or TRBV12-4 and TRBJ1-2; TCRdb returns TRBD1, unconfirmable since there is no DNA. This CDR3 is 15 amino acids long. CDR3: CASSYPDGLIRDYTF.

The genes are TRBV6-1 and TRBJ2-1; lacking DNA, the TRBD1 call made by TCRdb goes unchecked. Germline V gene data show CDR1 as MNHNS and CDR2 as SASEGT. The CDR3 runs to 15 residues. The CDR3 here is CASSPTRQGDNEQFF.